The present TCR beta chain was sequenced within a study of technical replicates of blood from several donors. V was pared by 2 bases and J by 9 bases, with 14 bases between. Germline V CDR1 and CDR2: SGHTS, YDEGEE. The CDR3 extends over 14 amino acids. Generated by immunoSEQ multiplex PCR, the TCRdb table keeps only in-frame clones and is missing some. The sample has about 66,000 clones; 85% to 90% are singletons. The sequence came from a human donor in good health. Some clones in this sample may be carry-over from other donors' samples. The chain recombines TRBV5-8 with TRBJ2-2; possible D gene TRBD2, 6 bases. Sequences were obtained from PBMCs. CDR3 DNA sequence: TGTGCCAGCAGCTTAGGGACTTTCGGTTGGGAGCTGTTTTTT. As protein: CASSLGTFGWELFF.